Here is one T cell receptor (beta chain) with its context. This receptor's antigen is unknown. No clone much larger than this one lies a single base away; base qualities are absent. This sample is part of a study of blood T cell repertoires in COVID-19 (dated by TCRdb to the early 2020s). Context from the whole study: Samples covering the acute and convalescent phases of COVID-19 were provided by collaborators in the United States, Italy and Spain. The prospective study material was composed of cDNA or gDNA derived from T cells, B-cell-depleted T cells, or PBMCs. Subjects who had been exposed to COVID-19, were actively infected with it, or had recovered from it provided the deeply sampled blood TCRbeta repertoires that made up the dataset. The repertoires were released in a freely available public database meant as a resource for research on the immune response to SARS-CoV-2. The samples were drawn from the first 160 participants of the ongoing ImmuneRACE study and from over 950 subjects provided by 6 global collaborators. Sample metadata almost always included a de-identified subject ID, COVID-19 status, age in years and sex. Where available, HLA class I and class II types were taken from metadata supplied by the sample provider and were not determined by assay-based typing.

Overall study outcomes, separate from this receptor: The amount of clinical and demographic metadata varied by source and participant and was provided uncurated.

Taken from the germline V gene, the CDR1 and CDR2 loops are SGHTA and FQGNSA. The CDR3 numbers 15 residues from cysteine through phenylalanine. Left in the record is the CDR3 DNA by itself, 45 bases read in frame from the first base. Compared with germline, V lacks 7 bases and J lacks 0 bases; bases without a gene match: 4. A second Seattle source provided samples from volunteer blood donors who had recovered from COVID-19. Collaborating institutions collected whole blood in K2EDTA tubes following their own protocols. For TCRbeta analysis, collaborators shipped samples in one of three forms: frozen whole blood, isolated PBMCs, or DNA extracted from either of those sample types. TCRbeta CDR3 regions were amplified from genomic DNA by means of the immunoSEQ Assay, a bias-controlled multiplex PCR. From the authors' description of their analysis: The number of nucleated cells in each sample was estimated by amplification of reference gene primers within the assay. Sequence reads were collapsed and filtered to measure the absolute abundance of every unique TCRbeta CDR3 rearrangement. Productive Simpson clonality was computed per sample as the square root of Simpson's diversity index over productive rearrangements. TCRdb took over this immuneACCESS table, retaining in-frame rearrangements with V and J assigned. Such tables are incomplete; in checked studies, under half of the missing clones stem from an unresolved V gene, and the remainder is unexplained. That table supplies the V and J calls and clone size; D and trimming were determined from the DNA. The sample has under 350,000 clones on record, under 90% of them singletons. The top ten hold more than 8% of the sample.

The chain uses TRBV7-2 and TRBJ2-3, with 10 bases in between that match TRBD2. The sequence was obtained from a woman aged 45 to 65 who had recovered from COVID-19. Sequencing was done on a sample of peripheral blood. This receptor carries the CDR3 CASITSGTSTDTQYF. In nucleotide form, the sequence is TGTGCCAGCATAACTAGCGGGACTAGCACAGATACGCAGTATTTT.